Listed below are T cell receptor beta chains from one sample, sequenced in a study of CD8 T cells in ankylosing spondylitis. TCRdb processed the 5' RACE reads anew with MiXCR; each CDR3 protein has one entry. The sample includes about 220,000 distinct CDR3 sequences, under 12% of them seen just once. Source material: blood, either unsorted or a sorted T cell fraction (not recorded which). The receptors here all came from a male donor with ankylosing spondylitis or in good health (not recorded which). Each CDR3 is given with its conserved first and last residue. The D gene is left open where the match is weak. Clone size is shown for a subset of rows, as once, few, many or a class of expanded clone.

j_call,clone_size,v_call,d_call,cdr3_aa,cdr3_nt
TRBJ2-1,few,TRBV18,.,CASSRSAENEQFF,TGTGCCAGCTCACGCTCCGCAGAGAATGAGCAGTTCTTC
TRBJ2-3,.,TRBV28,.,CASTPAVLTDTQYF,TGTGCCAGCACCCCCGCAGTTTTGACAGATACGCAGTATTTT
TRBJ2-5,many,TRBV3-1,.,CASSQEYVETQYF,TGTGCCAGCAGCCAGGAGTATGTAGAGACCCAGTACTTC
TRBJ2-5,many,TRBV7-2,TRBD1,CASSLGQGKETQYF,TGTGCCAGCAGCTTGGGACAGGGAAAAGAGACCCAGTACTTC
TRBJ1-2,many,TRBV12-3/TRBV12-4,.,CASSPDRISTF,TGTGCCAGCAGTCCTGACAGGATATCCACCTTC
TRBJ2-7,.,TRBV20-1,.,CSAPVSTYEQYF,TGCAGTGCTCCTGTTTCTACCTACGAGCAGTACTTC
TRBJ2-5,many,TRBV5-1,.,CASSIKLQGQETQYF,TGCGCCAGCAGTATTAAGCTCCAGGGCCAAGAGACCCAGTACTTC
TRBJ2-5,many,TRBV6-5,TRBD2,CASSYSGLAWQETQYF,TGTGCCAGCAGTTACTCGGGACTAGCTTGGCAAGAGACCCAGTACTTC
TRBJ2-5,many,TRBV24-1,TRBD1,CATSDFGGGQGGWETQYF,TGTGCCACCAGTGATTTCGGAGGAGGACAGGGCGGTTGGGAGACCCAGTACTTC
TRBJ1-2,.,TRBV5-1,TRBD1,CASSPPGQSYGYTF,TGCGCCAGCAGCCCCCCGGGACAGTCGTATGGCTACACCTTC
TRBJ2-7,.,TRBV6-1,.,CASSHPDSFYEQYF,TGTGCCAGCAGCCACCCGGACTCCTTCTACGAGCAGTACTTC
TRBJ2-1,many,TRBV12-3/TRBV12-4,TRBD2,CASSLGGVGYNEQFF,TGTGCCAGCAGCCTCGGGGGGGTGGGATACAATGAGCAGTTCTTC